What follows are 24 T cell receptor beta chains derived from one specimen sequenced in a study of cytomegalovirus exposure and HLA in healthy donors (dated by TCRdb to between 2016 and 2019). Libraries were constructed by the immunoSEQ multiplex PCR assay. A mixture of 60 forward primers for TCR Vbeta segments and 13 reverse primers for TCR Jbeta segments was used in the multiplex PCR. The immuneACCESS repertoire file appears here via TCRdb, limited to in-frame rearrangements. These files lack a portion of the clones; in checked studies, under half of the deficit traces to unresolved V genes, and the cause of the others is not known. This sample comprises 110,000 to 150,000 clones, approximately 80% of them detected only once. The ten largest clones represent around 8.8% of the sample. Source material: PBMCs. Receptor source: a woman in her sixties or seventies in good health and CMV-seropositive.

This clone has only one observation. The chain is built from TRBV7-2 and TRBJ2-1; 9 bases line up with TRBD2. Germline V gene sequence: CDR1 SGHTA, CDR2 FQGNSA. The CDR3 runs to 15 residues. J gave up 2 bases and V 5 bases, and 4 bases lay outside the gene matches. The CDR3 region has the DNA TGTGCCAGCAGCCCACTAGCGGGCCCCTACAATGAGCAGTTCTTC. Amino acids: CASSPLAGPYNEQFF.

The V gene is TRBV7-2, the J gene TRBJ1-5; TRBD1 matches 7 bases. The germline gives CDR1 SGHTA, CDR2 FQGNSA. The CDR3 covers 14 residues. V was pared by 2 bases and J by 7 bases, with 5 bases of the junction left unmatched. CDR3 in amino acids: CASSLNQGGQPQHF. The DNA of the CDR3 is TGTGCCAGCAGCTTAAACCAGGGGGGACAGCCCCAGCATTTT.

The chain combines TRBV6-5 with TRBJ2-1, with 9 positions matching TRBD2. The junction had 6 bases not matched to a gene; V was cut back by 0 bases and J by 9 bases. From germline, CDR1 is MNHEY and CDR2 SVGAGI. The CDR3 runs to 15 residues. CDR3 nucleotide sequence: TGTGCCAGCAGTTACTCGAGTGGGACTAGCACTGAGCAGTTCTTC. Its translation is CASSYSSGTSTEQFF.

The chain is built from TRBV14 and TRBJ2-7; 9 bases fit TRBD1. CDR3 size: 15 residues. CDR1 SGHDN and CDR2 FVKESK come from the germline V gene. V lost 4 bases to trimming and J lost 6 bases; unmatched junction nucleotides: 10. The CDR3 sequence: CASSRRDRVAGEQYF. CDR3 in DNA: TGTGCCAGCAGCCGACGGGACAGGGTCGCAGGCGAGCAGTACTTC.

The rearrangement joins TRBV7-2 to TRBJ1-4; no reliable D call. The CDR3 has 15 amino acids. V lost 2 bases, J lost 4 bases, and 11 bases lay in between. Germline CDR1 is SGHTA and CDR2 is FQGNSA. DNA for the CDR3: TGTGCCAGCAGCTTAATGAGGGCTAATAATGAAAAACTGTTTTTT. It codes for CASSLMRANNEKLFF. Full variable domain (outside the CDR3, taken from reference TRBV7-2 and TRBJ1-4): GAGVSQSPSNKVTEKGKDVELRCDPISGHTALYWYRQSLGQGLEFLIYFQGNSAPDKSGLPSDRFSAERTGGSVSTLTIQRTQQEDSAVYLCASSLMRANNEKLFFGSGTQLSVL.

The rearrangement uses TRBV10-3 and TRBJ2-3, with D possibly TRBD2 on 5 matching bases. V was cut by 6 bases and J by 0 bases, with 19 bases left in between. CDR1 is ENHRY and CDR2 is SYGVKD in the germline V gene. The CDR3 is 17 amino acids. CDR3 coding DNA: TGTGCCATCAGGCCTGACTCACTAGTATCTAGCACAGATACGCAGTATTTT. Translating it yields CAIRPDSLVSSTDTQYF.

The chain uses TRBV28 and TRBJ2-7; 7 bases fit TRBD2. This CDR3 is built from 15 residues. Trimming at V came to 3 bases and at J to 2 bases, leaving 7 bases not matched to a gene. Germline CDR1 reads MDHEN; CDR2 reads SYDVKM. The CDR3 bases are TGTGCCAGCAGTTTTGTGGGGGGGTTCGCCTACGAGCAGTACTTC. Translation: CASSFVGGFAYEQYF.

This clone came up a few times. The chain recombines TRBV19 with TRBJ1-3, with TRBD1 as a possible D gene (5 bases). CDR1 is LNHDA, CDR2 SQIVND, per germline (reference sequence). CDR3 length: 15 residues. V was trimmed by 4 bases and J by 0 bases, leaving 10 bases between them. The CDR3 sequence: CASSRLTASGNTIYF. CDR3 nucleotides: TGTGCCAGTAGTAGGCTGACAGCCTCTGGAAACACCATATATTTT.

The DNA for the CDR3 is TGTGCCAGCAGCCAGGAAACCGGGAGACGGTTGGATGAGCAGTTCTTC. Translation: CASSQETGRRLDEQFF. The V call is TRBV14, the J call TRBJ2-1; maybe TRBD2 (6 bases). From germline, CDR1 is SGHDN and CDR2 FVKESK. V dropped 3 bases and J dropped 8 bases, with 20 bases sitting between them. The CDR3 runs to 16 residues.

The rearrangement uses TRBV7-2 and TRBJ1-5, with no clear D. The germline V gene encodes CDR1 SGHTA and CDR2 FQGNSA. The CDR3 length is 14 residues. V was cut by 5 bases and J by 0 bases, with 8 bases left in between. The DNA for the CDR3 is TGTGCCAGCAGCAGCAGGAATAGCAATCAGCCCCAGCATTTT. It encodes CASSSRNSNQPQHF.

This clone is a singleton in its sample. The chain carries TRBV7-3 and TRBJ2-2; TRBD1 matches 9 bases. V was pared by 4 bases and J by 6 bases, with 6 bases of the junction left unmatched. CDR1 and CDR2 from the germline V gene are SGHTA and FQGTGA. This CDR3 contains 15 residues. CDR3 bases: TGTGCCAGCAGCTCGGACAGGGGAATAGCCGGGGAGCTGTTTTTT. Amino acid sequence: CASSSDRGIAGELFF.

The chain combines TRBV4-1 with TRBJ1-5; D unresolved. V lost 0 bases, J lost 5 bases, and 11 bases lay in between. This CDR3 spans 15 amino acids. Germline lookup yields CDR1 MGHRA and CDR2 YSYEKL. CDR3 loop: CASSQDPGFHQPQHF. The CDR3 DNA sequence: TGCGCCAGCAGCCAAGATCCGGGGTTTCATCAGCCCCAGCATTTT.

The chain recombines TRBV18 with TRBJ1-1; perhaps TRBD1 as D (6 bases). CDR1 and CDR2 from the germline V gene are KGHSH and LQKENI. This CDR3 comprises 14 residues. Trimming stripped 6 bases from V and 3 bases from J, with 14 bases between. The CDR3 nucleotides are TGTGCCAGCTCGTCGACAGGAACGGACACTGAAGCTTTCTTT. Amino acid sequence: CASSSTGTDTEAFF.

The genes are TRBV29-1 and TRBJ2-3; weak D call: TRBD2 (5 bases). Germline CDR1 SQVTM, CDR2 ANQGSEA. The CDR3 is 13 residues long. Trimming pared 4 bases from V and 6 bases from J, leaving 14 bases between. The CDR3 nucleotides are TGCAGCGTTGTAGGCGGGCCTGGTGATACGCAGTATTTT. Residues: CSVVGGPGDTQYF.

This chain links TRBV27 with TRBJ2-2; D gene ambiguous. Germline V gives CDR1 MNHEY, CDR2 SMNVEV (reference sequence). The CDR3 extends over 13 amino acids. The V gene lost 3 bases and the J gene lost 4 bases, with 6 bases spanning the gap. The CDR3 loop reads CASSFGATGELFF. The CDR3 bases are TGTGCCAGCAGTTTCGGAGCCACCGGGGAGCTGTTTTTT.

The V call is TRBV28, the J call TRBJ1-2; possible D gene TRBD1, 6 bases. V was shortened by 3 bases and J by 8 bases, with 10 bases between the two germline ends. The CDR3 is 12 amino acids. Germline V gene data show CDR1 as MDHEN and CDR2 as SYDVKM. DNA for the CDR3: TGTGCCAGCAGTTTGACAGGTGCGGGCTACACCTTC. Its translation: CASSLTGAGYTF.

The chain carries TRBV2 and TRBJ2-7; 10 bases fit TRBD1. The CDR3 is 14 amino acids. The junction had 10 bases not matched to a gene; V was cut back by 7 bases and J by 7 bases. Germline V gene data show CDR1 as SNHLY and CDR2 as FYNNEI. The CDR3 nucleotides read TGTGCCAGCATTTTCGGACAGGGGGTGGGGGAGCAGTACTTC. Its protein product is CASIFGQGVGEQYF.

CDR3 sequence: CAWKGQDRRIDGYTF. The CDR3 region has the DNA TGTGCCTGGAAAGGGCAGGACAGGCGAATTGATGGCTACACCTTC. The V gene is TRBV30, the J gene TRBJ1-2; 7 bases match TRBD1. The CDR3 consists of 15 residues. J was trimmed by 6 bases and V by 4 bases; bases with no gene match: 14. The germline V gene has CDR1 GTSNPN and CDR2 SVGIG (reference sequence).

The chain employs TRBV7-6 and TRBJ2-3; 10 positions match TRBD2. This CDR3 contains 16 residues. Germline V gene lookup returns CDR1 SGHVS and CDR2 FNYEAQ. V was clipped by 1 base and J by 3 bases; unmatched bases: 4. CDR3 in amino acids: CASSLVASGSTDTQYF. For the CDR3, the DNA is TGTGCCAGCAGCTTAGTGGCTAGCGGGAGTACAGATACGCAGTATTTT.

The rearrangement links TRBV4-3 to TRBJ1-3, with 8 bases that match TRBD1. This CDR3 contains 16 residues. J gave up 4 bases and V 3 bases, and 8 bases lay outside the gene matches. Germline V lookup: CDR1 LGHNA, CDR2 YSLEER. The DNA for the CDR3 is TGCGCCAGCAGCCAGTCCTGGACAGGGTTCGGAAACACCATATATTTT. It codes for CASSQSWTGFGNTIYF.

The chain is built from TRBV7-3 and TRBJ2-7; 9 nucleotides align to TRBD1. Germline loops: CDR1 SGHTA, CDR2 FQGTGA. The V gene end was trimmed by 5 bases and the J gene end by 6 bases; junction bases not matched to a gene: 5. The CDR3 length is 13 residues. The CDR3 sequence is CASSRDRVAEQYF. The DNA of the CDR3 is TGTGCCAGCAGCCGGGACAGGGTAGCCGAGCAGTACTTC.

The chain employs TRBV7-6 and TRBJ2-5; D is ambiguous. Germline V gives CDR1 SGHVS, CDR2 FNYEAQ. The CDR3 contains 14 residues. With 4 bases removed from V and 5 bases from J, the gap between germline ends came to 14 bases. The CDR3 here is CASSSPVSFETQYF. CDR3 DNA: TGTGCCAGCAGCTCACCAGTGTCATTTGAGACCCAGTACTTC.

The rearrangement joins TRBV28 to TRBJ2-2; D remains ambiguous. In germline, CDR1 is MDHEN, CDR2 SYDVKM. CDR3 length: 15 residues. V shed 5 bases and J shed 2 bases, with 12 bases lying between them. CDR3 coding DNA: TGTGCCAGCAGTGAGGTCATCCCAAACACCGGGGAGCTGTTTTTT. Protein: CASSEVIPNTGELFF.

This clone showed up just once. V is TRBV11-3 and J is TRBJ2-1; TRBD2 matches 8 bases. Germline loops: CDR1 SGHNT, CDR2 YENEEA. The V segment lost 3 bases and the J segment 0 bases; nucleotides outside the gene matches: 10. This CDR3 has 18 residues. The CDR3 loop reads CASSFLAGAVSSYNEQFF. Written as DNA, the CDR3 is TGTGCCAGCAGCTTTCTAGCGGGTGCAGTTAGCTCCTACAATGAGCAGTTCTTC.